This T cell receptor beta chain is drawn from a study of cytomegalovirus exposure and HLA in healthy donors (dated by TCRdb to between 2016 and 2019). The study in broad terms: An earlier analysis of roughly 500 of the donors reported about 250 Gb of sequence data and about 100 million unique TCR beta sequences from about 200 million T cells. To predict cytomegalovirus infection status, the study combined high-throughput TCR immunosequencing, statistical association of individual TCRs with disease status, and machine learning. The aim of the study was to test whether cataloging public T cell receptors could identify signatures of past pathogen exposure. Besides the first cohort of around 700 subjects, a separate validation cohort made up of 120 different subjects was used. Class I and class II HLA loci were covered by the typing at four-digit resolution. Because of strong linkage in the cohort, five DR-DQ haplotypes were treated as single units for association and clustering. Rather than using new phenotypic data, the later analysis identified candidate immune exposures from TCR beta sequences and from how often those sequences occurred across donors. A later genetic analysis took genome-wide SNP genotypes for about 55% of the roughly 700 donors and used that subset as a discovery cohort. A later analysis re-analyzed previously published TCR beta repertoires from roughly 600 donors and added high-resolution HLA genotyping to study TCR occurrence patterns. The T cell repertoires of under 700 subjects were profiled by immunosequencing and related to cytomegalovirus serostatus. Typing coverage varied by locus: roughly 620-640 donors for A, B, C, DRB1 and DQB1; roughly 510 for DQA1; approximately 610 for DPA1; roughly 450 for DPB1. An early release covering approximately 600 HLA-typed donors comprised about 290 gigabases of sequencing data and roughly 85 million unique TCR sequences. Among some 410 genotyped donors of the cohort, an average of about 240,000 unique TCR beta nucleotide sequences were sequenced per donor, around 20% of them non-productive. An earlier analysis of 500 to 750 of the donors applied high-throughput TCR beta sequencing to assess whether each TCR beta V gene segment acted as functional or pseudogenic. Every repertoire in the discovery cohort had been generated on one and the same sequencing platform. Donor age, sex, ethnicity and CMV serostatus were collected together with the repertoire data. The genetic ancestry cluster associated with self-reported Caucasian donors included roughly four fifths of the roughly 400 genotyped donors.

Broader findings and caveats from the paper: The classifier was reported to diagnose cytomegalovirus status with high specificity and sensitivity in both the original and validation cohorts. A cluster of highly shared sequence variants was judged likely to be a technical artifact of the sequencing pipeline. Because HLA typing was missing for some donors at each locus, association tests included only the typed subset. Three of the identified cytomegalovirus-associated TCR beta chains were confirmed in vitro to be specific for cytomegalovirus antigens. In this cohort, only TCR beta chains were sequenced, and detectable features were limited by the absence of alpha or paired-chain data. The only immune exposure information available for the cohort was CMV serostatus. The study gave a list of 150 to 200 TCR beta chains associated with cytomegalovirus. Linkage disequilibrium might explain the correlated functional status among segregating V segments, but an unknown experimental factor could not be excluded. In a later analysis, HLA-associated TCR beta chains were found to be more clonally expanded and to have lower generation probabilities than equally common non-associated chains. In a later genetic analysis, a missense DCLRE1C variant was associated with V-gene and J-gene trimming of TCR beta chains, and the association was replicated in an independent cohort. The earlier analysis of some 560 of the donors excluded about 16 rarely observed V segments, including chromosome 9 orphons, because counts were too low. In an earlier analysis of fewer than 750 of the donors, most TCR beta V segments were observed in productive rearrangements about 90% or about 30% of the time, broadly matching IMGT annotations. In a later analysis, 16,951 TCR beta sequences were associated with specific HLA alleles at a false discovery rate of 0.05. Most CMV-associated TCR beta chains appeared to be HLA-restricted in a later analysis, and the HLA associations seemed to be driven largely by CMV exposure. It was suggested by the authors that the approach could potentially be generalized to other disease states and immunological phenotypes. In a later analysis, several top co-occurrence clusters were reported to appear linked to parvovirus B19, influenza, CMV and Epstein-Barr virus. When HLA alleles, especially DR and DQ, strongly co-occurred, attributing TCR associations to individual alleles was difficult. A further reported finding was that TCR beta sequences accurately predicted the HLA-A and HLA-B alleles for most subjects in the first cohort. Sequencing depth was assumed to be roughly uniform across donors in the presence/absence analyses, though that assumption may not hold. According to a later genetic analysis, donors in an Asian-associated ancestry cluster had fewer N-insertions in productive TCRs than the roughly 670-donor mean. Most TCR sequences were observed very rarely across donors, whereas some public TCRs were present in many individuals. A later analysis found that TCR association rates varied across HLA loci, with DRB1 alleles showing the most associated TCRs and HLA-C alleles the fewest.

In total, approximately 610 healthy bone marrow donors made up the cohort. At the time of sampling, all cohort members were nominally healthy, though unrecorded immune exposures were likely present. The donor was CMV seronegative and belonged to the group of approximately 320 seronegative cohort members. A peripheral blood sample was collected from each donor, and TCR beta sequencing was performed on peripheral blood mononuclear cells. The Qiagen DNeasy Blood Extraction Kit was used to extract genomic DNA from the blood cell samples. With respect to this clone: Which antigen it targets is not known. One end of the junction varies from germline; a read error may be responsible.

Library preparation was by the immunoSEQ multiplex PCR assay. The multiplex PCR relied on a mix of 60 forward primers for TCR Vbeta segments and 13 reverse primers for TCR Jbeta segments. Amplification of the CDR3 region of rearranged TCR beta genes was performed with a multiplex PCR assay on genomic DNA. On the Illumina HiSeq System, the amplified TCR beta libraries were sequenced as 87-base-pair reads. Regarding the original processing steps: A later analysis counted approximately 76 million unique TCR beta chains across the 550 to 750 repertoires, and some 11 million of these chains were shared by at least two donors. A nearest-neighbor algorithm error-corrected the raw reads and collapsed the reads into unique sequences, merging closely related sequences to remove PCR and sequencing errors. Alignment of CDR3 sequences to IMGT reference sequences was used to assign V, D and J gene segments. Each retained sequence needed at least a six-nucleotide match to both a V gene segment and a J gene segment. Rearrangements were called productive when the CDR3 lacked stop codons and stayed in frame with V and J; all others were non-productive. CDR3 was defined by IMGT convention, running from the second conserved V-encoded cysteine to the conserved J-encoded phenylalanine. In an earlier analysis of roughly 580 of the donors, sequences lacking an unambiguous match to a single V gene segment were excluded. In an earlier analysis of approximately 590 of the donors, a V segment was called functional when productive rearrangements were above 56.7%, and segregating when the standard deviation between donors exceeded 5%. A statistical classification framework was developed to diagnose cytomegalovirus status using the catalog of TCR beta chain sequences. In a later analysis, V and J genes were assigned by comparing TCR nucleotide sequences against IMGT/GENE-DB human TR gene sequences. A later analysis assigned CDR3 sequences and most-parsimonious VDJ recombination scenarios with the TCRdist pipeline. In a later analysis, each TCR beta chain was defined by its CDR3 amino acid sequence together with its V-gene family, and reads without a unique V-gene family were excluded. In a later analysis, nearly 600 highly shared, low-generation-probability nucleotide sequences were removed to address suspected cross-contamination and a sequencing artifact. In a later analysis, a clonal expansion index was calculated for each public chain from normalized within-repertoire ranks of inferred template counts. In a later analysis, generation probabilities were computed using a VDJ recombination model fitted to out-of-frame rearrangements, and the results were checked against IGoR. Hypergeometric tests were used in a later analysis to score TCR-TCR, TCR-HLA and TCR-CMV co-occurrence, with a repertoire-size bias correction applied to the TCR pairs. In a later analysis, false discovery rates were estimated by permuting HLA or CMV assignments 20 times. In a later analysis, co-occurring TCRs were grouped with DBSCAN, and TCRdist sequence similarity was added when clustering was performed within HLA-allele-positive subsets. For co-occurrence clustering, repertoires with fewer than 30,000 or more than 120,000 public chains were excluded, along with about five repertoires with anomalous nucleotide sharing. The table comes from immuneACCESS by way of TCRdb, which keeps in-frame sequences with V and J called. Part of the clones is missing from these tables; in studies checked, under half for an unresolved V gene and the rest for unknown reasons. V, J and clone size were drawn from that table, and D and trimming were deduced from the DNA. This sample lists roughly 130,000 clones; around 80% were detected once. Approximately 1.7% of the sample is held by the ten biggest clonotypes.

The sample comprised PBMCs. The clonotype was recovered from a woman in her 50s in good health and CMV-seronegative.

Here is the DNA: TGTGCCTGGAGTTGGACAGGGAACTATGGCTACCCCTTC. Its protein product is CAWSWTGNYGYPF. The chain employs TRBV30 and TRBJ1-2, and TRBD1 aligns with 8 junction nucleotides. The CDR3 goes from the cysteine to the phenylalanine over 13 residues. Of the read, only the CDR3 DNA is kept; its 39 bases are in frame from base 1. CDR1 and CDR2 are drawn from the germline V gene (reference sequence): GTSNPN, SVGIG.